This TCR beta chain was identified in a study of cytomegalovirus exposure and HLA in healthy donors. Study-wide context: The 500 to 750 first-cohort repertoires and the 110 or so validation repertoires shared the same platform, a later analysis reported.

Produced via immunoSEQ multiplex PCR; TCRdb's table is partial and in-frame only. The profile covers a few hundred thousand clones, with 90% appearing a single time and 0.35% to 0.45% taken by the ten largest. Per germline, CDR1 MDHEN and CDR2 SYDVKM. Trimming took 7 bases from V and 1 from J, leaving 4 bases between them. The CDR3 has 11 amino acids. The sequencing input was PBMCs. The chain couples TRBV28 to TRBJ1-1; no firm D call. This TCR was recovered from a woman between 18 and 30 years old in good health and CMV-seronegative. The DNA for the CDR3 is TGTGCCAGCATGAGGAACACTGAAGCTTTCTTT. Translated, it gives CASMRNTEAFF. Full variable domain (rest looked up from reference TRBV28 and TRBJ1-1): DVKVTQSSRYLVKRTGEKVFLECVQDMDHENMFWYRQDPGLGLRLIYFSYDVKMKEKGDIPEGYSVSREKKERFSLILESASTNQTSMYLCASMRNTEAFFGQGTRLTVV.